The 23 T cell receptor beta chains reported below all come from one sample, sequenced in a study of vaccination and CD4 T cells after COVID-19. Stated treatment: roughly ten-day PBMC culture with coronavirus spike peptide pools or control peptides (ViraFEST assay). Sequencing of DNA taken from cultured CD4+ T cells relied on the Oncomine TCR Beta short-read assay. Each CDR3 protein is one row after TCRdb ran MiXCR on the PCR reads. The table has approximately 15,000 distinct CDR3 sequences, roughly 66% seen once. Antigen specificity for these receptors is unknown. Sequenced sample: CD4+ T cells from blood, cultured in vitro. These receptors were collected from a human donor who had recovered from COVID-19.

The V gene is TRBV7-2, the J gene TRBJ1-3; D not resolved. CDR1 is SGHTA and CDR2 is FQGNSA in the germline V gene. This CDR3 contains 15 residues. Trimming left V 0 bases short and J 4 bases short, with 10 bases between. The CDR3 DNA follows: TGTGCCAGCAGCTTAGCGATTGTCGGAGGAAACACCATATATTTT. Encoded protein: CASSLAIVGGNTIYF.

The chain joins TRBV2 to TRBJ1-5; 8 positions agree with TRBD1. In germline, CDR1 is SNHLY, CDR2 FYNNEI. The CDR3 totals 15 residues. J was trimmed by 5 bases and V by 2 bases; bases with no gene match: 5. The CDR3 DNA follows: TGTGCCAGCAGTGAACTGGGGACAGGTGATCAGCCCCAGCATTTT. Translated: CASSELGTGDQPQHF. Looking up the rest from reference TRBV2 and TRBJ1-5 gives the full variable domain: EPEVTQTPSHQVTQMGQEVILRCVPISNHLYFYWYRQILGQKVEFLVSFYNNEISEKSEIFDDQFSVERPDGSNFTLKIRSTKLEDSAMYFCASSELGTGDQPQHFGDGTRLSIL.

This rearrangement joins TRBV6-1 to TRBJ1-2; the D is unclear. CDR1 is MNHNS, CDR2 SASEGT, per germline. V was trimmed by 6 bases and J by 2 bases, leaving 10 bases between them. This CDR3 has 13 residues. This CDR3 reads CASSRAPNYGYTF. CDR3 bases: TGTGCCAGCAGCCGGGCACCCAACTATGGCTACACCTTC.

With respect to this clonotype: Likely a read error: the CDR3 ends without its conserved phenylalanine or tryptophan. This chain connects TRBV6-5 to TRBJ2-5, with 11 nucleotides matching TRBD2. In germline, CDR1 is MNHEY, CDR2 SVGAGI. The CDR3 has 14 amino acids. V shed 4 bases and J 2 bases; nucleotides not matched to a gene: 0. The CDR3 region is CASSWTSGQETQYS. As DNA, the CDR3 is TGTGCCAGCAGTTGGACTAGCGGGCAAGAGACCCAGTACTCC.

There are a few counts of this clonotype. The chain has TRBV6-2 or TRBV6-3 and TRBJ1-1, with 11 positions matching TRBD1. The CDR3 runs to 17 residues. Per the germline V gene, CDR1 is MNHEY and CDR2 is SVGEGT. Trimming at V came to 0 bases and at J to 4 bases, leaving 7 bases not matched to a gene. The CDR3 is CASSYSGQGAMSTEAFF. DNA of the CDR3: TGTGCCAGCAGTTACTCTGGACAGGGGGCAATGAGCACTGAAGCTTTCTTT.

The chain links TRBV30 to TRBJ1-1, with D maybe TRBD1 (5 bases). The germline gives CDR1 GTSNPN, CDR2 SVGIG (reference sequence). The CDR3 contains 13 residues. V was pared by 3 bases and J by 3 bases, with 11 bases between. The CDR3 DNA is TGTGCCTGGAGAGAGACAGTATACACTGAAGCTTTCTTT. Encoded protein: CAWRETVYTEAFF.

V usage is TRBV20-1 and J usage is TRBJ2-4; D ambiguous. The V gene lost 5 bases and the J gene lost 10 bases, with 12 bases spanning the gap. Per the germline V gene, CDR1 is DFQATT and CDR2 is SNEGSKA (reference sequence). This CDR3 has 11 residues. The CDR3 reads CSAPTGLIQYF. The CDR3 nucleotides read TGCAGTGCTCCTACGGGCCTAATTCAGTACTTC.

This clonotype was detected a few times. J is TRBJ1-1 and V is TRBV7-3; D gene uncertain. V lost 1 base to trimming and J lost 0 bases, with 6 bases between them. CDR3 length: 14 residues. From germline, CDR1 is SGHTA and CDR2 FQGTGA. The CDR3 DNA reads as TGTGCCAGCAGCTTAAGCGGCTTGAACACTGAAGCTTTCTTT. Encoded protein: CASSLSGLNTEAFF. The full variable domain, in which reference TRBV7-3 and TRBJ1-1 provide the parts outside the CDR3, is GAGVSQTPSNKVTEKGKYVELRCDPISGHTALYWYRQSLGQGPEFLIYFQGTGAADDSGLPNDRFFAVRPEGSVSTLKIQRTERGDSAVYLCASSLSGLNTEAFFGQGTRLTVV.

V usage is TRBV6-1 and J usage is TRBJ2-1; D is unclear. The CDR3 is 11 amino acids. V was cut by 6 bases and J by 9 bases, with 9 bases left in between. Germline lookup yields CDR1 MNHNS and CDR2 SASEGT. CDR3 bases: TGTGCCAGCAGCCTCGGGCGTGAGCAGTTCTTC. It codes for CASSLGREQFF.

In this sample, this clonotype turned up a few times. The chain's CDR3 is CASSPRQGGNYGYTF. The CDR3 DNA is TGTGCCAGCAGTCCCCGACAGGGGGGAAACTATGGCTACACCTTC. J is TRBJ1-2 and V is TRBV27, with 9 bases fitting TRBD1. From germline, CDR1 is MNHEY and CDR2 SMNVEV (reference sequence). Germline trimming cut 5 bases from V and 2 bases from J; bases unmatched to any gene: 6. This CDR3 is built from 15 residues.

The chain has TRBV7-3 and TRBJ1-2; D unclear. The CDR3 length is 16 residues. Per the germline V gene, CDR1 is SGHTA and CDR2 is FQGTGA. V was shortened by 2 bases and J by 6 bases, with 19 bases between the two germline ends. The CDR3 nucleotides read TGTGCCAGCAGCTTATACCCCCAAAGTAAGGGAGATGGCTACACCTTC. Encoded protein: CASSLYPQSKGDGYTF.

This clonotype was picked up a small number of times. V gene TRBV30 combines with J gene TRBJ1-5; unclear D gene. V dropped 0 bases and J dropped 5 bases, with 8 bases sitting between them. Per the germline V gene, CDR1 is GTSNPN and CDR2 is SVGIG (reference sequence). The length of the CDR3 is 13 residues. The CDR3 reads CAWSVGLDQPQHF. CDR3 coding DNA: TGTGCCTGGAGTGTGGGGTTGGATCAGCCCCAGCATTTT.

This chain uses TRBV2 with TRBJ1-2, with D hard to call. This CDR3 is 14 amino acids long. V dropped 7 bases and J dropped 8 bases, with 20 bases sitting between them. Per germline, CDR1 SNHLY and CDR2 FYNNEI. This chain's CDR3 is CASKLEGTSRGYTF. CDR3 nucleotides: TGTGCCAGCAAACTGGAGGGAACATCGAGGGGCTACACCTTC.

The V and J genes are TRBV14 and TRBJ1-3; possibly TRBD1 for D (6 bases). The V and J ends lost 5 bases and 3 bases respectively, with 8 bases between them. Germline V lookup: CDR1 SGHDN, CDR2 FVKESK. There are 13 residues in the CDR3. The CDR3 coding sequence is TGTGCCAGCAGCGGACAGTTTGGAAACACCATATATTTT. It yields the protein CASSGQFGNTIYF.

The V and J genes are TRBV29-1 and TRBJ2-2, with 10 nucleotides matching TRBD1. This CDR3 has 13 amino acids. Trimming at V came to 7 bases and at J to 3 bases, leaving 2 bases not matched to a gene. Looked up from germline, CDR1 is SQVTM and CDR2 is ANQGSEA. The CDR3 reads CSADRGHTGELFF. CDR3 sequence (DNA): TGCAGCGCCGACAGGGGGCACACCGGGGAGCTGTTTTTT.

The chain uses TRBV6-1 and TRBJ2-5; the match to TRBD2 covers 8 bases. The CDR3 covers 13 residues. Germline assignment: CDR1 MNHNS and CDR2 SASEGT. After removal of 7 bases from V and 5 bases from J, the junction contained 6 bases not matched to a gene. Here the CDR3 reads CASINGGAETQYF. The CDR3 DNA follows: TGTGCCAGCATCAACGGGGGGGCGGAGACCCAGTACTTC.

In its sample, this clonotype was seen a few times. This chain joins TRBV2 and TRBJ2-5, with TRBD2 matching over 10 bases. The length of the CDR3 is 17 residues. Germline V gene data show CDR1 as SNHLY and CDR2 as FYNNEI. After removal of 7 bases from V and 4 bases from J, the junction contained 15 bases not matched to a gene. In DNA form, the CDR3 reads TGTGCCAGCACCGACGAGAGGGCAGCGGGAGGGAGAGAGACCCAGTACTTC. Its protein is CASTDERAAGGRETQYF.

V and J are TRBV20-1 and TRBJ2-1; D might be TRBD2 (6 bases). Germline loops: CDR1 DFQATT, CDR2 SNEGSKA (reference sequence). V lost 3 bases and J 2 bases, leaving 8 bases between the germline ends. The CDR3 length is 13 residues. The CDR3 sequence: CSASWRAYNEQFF. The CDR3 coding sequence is TGCAGTGCTAGTTGGAGGGCCTACAATGAGCAGTTCTTC.

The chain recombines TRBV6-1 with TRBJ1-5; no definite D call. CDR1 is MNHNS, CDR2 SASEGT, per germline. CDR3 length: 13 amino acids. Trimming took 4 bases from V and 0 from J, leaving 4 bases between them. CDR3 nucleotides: TGTGCCAGCAGTGGTTATAGCAATCAGCCCCAGCATTTT. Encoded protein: CASSGYSNQPQHF.

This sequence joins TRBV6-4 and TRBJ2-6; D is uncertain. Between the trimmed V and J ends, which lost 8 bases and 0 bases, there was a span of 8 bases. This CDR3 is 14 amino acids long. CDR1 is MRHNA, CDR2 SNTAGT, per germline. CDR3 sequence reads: CASRVTSGANVLTF. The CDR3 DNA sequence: TGTGCCAGCCGGGTGACCTCTGGGGCCAACGTCCTGACTTTC.

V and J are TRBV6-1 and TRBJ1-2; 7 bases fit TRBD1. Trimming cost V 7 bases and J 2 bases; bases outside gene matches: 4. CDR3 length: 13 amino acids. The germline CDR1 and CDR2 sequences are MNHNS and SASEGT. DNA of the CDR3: TGTGCCAGCATTGGGACAGCCAACTATGGCTACACCTTC. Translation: CASIGTANYGYTF.

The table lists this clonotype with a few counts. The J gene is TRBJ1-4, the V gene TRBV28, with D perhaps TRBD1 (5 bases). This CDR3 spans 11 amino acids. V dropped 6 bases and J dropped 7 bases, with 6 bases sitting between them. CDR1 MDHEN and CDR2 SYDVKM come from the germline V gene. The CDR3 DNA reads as TGTGCCAGCAGGAGGGGTGAAAAACTGTTTTTT. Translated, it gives CASRRGEKLFF.

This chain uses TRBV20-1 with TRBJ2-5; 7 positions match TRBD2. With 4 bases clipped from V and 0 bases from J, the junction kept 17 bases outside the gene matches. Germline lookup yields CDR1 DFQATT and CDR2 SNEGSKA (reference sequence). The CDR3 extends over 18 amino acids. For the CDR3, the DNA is TGCAGTGCTACCGGGACTACCTCCTCGAGATCAAACCAAGAGACCCAGTACTTC. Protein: CSATGTTSSRSNQETQYF.